This T cell receptor (beta chain) was recorded in a study of cytomegalovirus exposure and HLA in healthy donors. The study, taken as a whole, reports: Fewer N-insertions than the approximately 610-donor mean were reportedly shown by an Asian-associated ancestry cluster in a later analysis. From TCR beta sequences, most subjects' HLA-A and HLA-B alleles were reportedly predicted accurately. Reportedly, diagnosis of cytomegalovirus status by the classifier showed high specificity and sensitivity.

This clone occurred once. The antigen is unknown. Vbeta (60) and Jbeta (13) primers were used in the PCR. Sequenced by immunoSEQ multiplex PCR; TCRdb stores in-frame clones only, minus some. The sample consists of just over 60,000 clones, approximately 87% of them appearing once. CDR3 length: 16 residues. Trimming pared 5 bases from V and 0 bases from J, leaving 11 bases between. The germline gives CDR1 SGHAT, CDR2 FQNNGV. Material: PBMCs. This sequence originates from a man aged 18-30 years in good health and CMV-seronegative. The V and J genes are TRBV11-2 and TRBJ1-6; D is unclear. The chain's CDR3 is CASSRTFRSYNSPLHF. The CDR3 DNA reads TGTGCCAGCAGCCGGACTTTCCGCTCCTATAATTCACCCCTCCACTTT.